These 21 T cell receptor beta chains were all obtained from the same sample, sequenced in a study of OX40 agonist ivuxolimab in advanced cancers. Libraries were prepared by immunoSEQ multiplex PCR; TCRdb keeps only in-frame clonotypes and omits some of them. Among 40,000 to 55,000 clones, around 90% were seen once, and the ten largest hold around 31%. The starting material was CD4+ or CD8+ T cells sorted from blood, obtained in a trial of the OX40 agonist ivuxolimab. These receptors were collected from an adult with an advanced solid tumor such as melanoma, head and neck, liver or kidney cancer.

The chain uses TRBV5-1 and TRBJ2-1; tentatively, D is TRBD2 (5 bases). Germline V gene data show CDR1 as SGHRS and CDR2 as YFSETQ. This CDR3 region has 14 residues. The V and J ends lost 0 bases and 4 bases respectively, with 8 bases between them. The CDR3 is CASSLGGSYNEQFF. As DNA, the CDR3 is TGCGCCAGCAGCTTGGGAGGGAGTTACAATGAGCAGTTCTTC.

The rearrangement links TRBV25-1 to TRBJ1-1, with a possible D match to TRBD1 (5 bases). The V gene lost 8 bases and the J gene lost 1 base, with 14 bases spanning the gap. Germline V gene sequence: CDR1 MGHDK, CDR2 SYGVNS. The CDR3 is made up of 14 amino acids. The CDR3 loop is CASSYGGGNTEAFF. Here the CDR3 DNA reads TGTGCCAGCTCTTATGGGGGGGGGAACACTGAAGCTTTCTTT.

The chain joins TRBV4-3 to TRBJ2-7, with TRBD1 matching 7 bases. J lost 4 bases, V lost 4 bases, and 7 bases had no gene match. CDR1 is LGHNA and CDR2 is YSLEER in the germline V gene. The CDR3 has 14 residues. The CDR3 DNA sequence: TGCGCCAGCAGCCTACAGGGGAGAACTTACGAGCAGTACTTC. This codes for CASSLQGRTYEQYF.

This clone was detected only once. This chain uses TRBV4-3 with TRBJ2-7; 10 bases are a match to TRBD2. The CDR3 runs to 16 residues. Trimming removed 0 bases from V and 3 bases from J; junction bases left unmatched: 5. The germline V gene has CDR1 LGHNA and CDR2 YSLEER. CDR3 residues: CASSQELAGRSYEQYF. As DNA, the CDR3 is TGCGCCAGCAGCCAAGAACTAGCGGGACGAAGCTACGAGCAGTACTTC.

The rearrangement links TRBV14 to TRBJ2-7, with D perhaps matching TRBD1 (5 bases). The length of the CDR3 is 14 residues. Germline CDR1 SGHDN, CDR2 FVKESK. Trimming removed 1 base at V and 1 base at J, with 8 bases between. The CDR3 protein is CASSQGGNSYEQYF. The CDR3 nucleotides are TGTGCCAGCAGCCAAGGGGGCAATTCCTACGAGCAGTACTTC.

The rearrangement uses TRBV27 and TRBJ2-7, with D unresolved. The CDR3 spans 12 residues. Germline lookup yields CDR1 MNHEY and CDR2 SMNVEV (reference sequence). Trimming removed 4 bases at V and 0 bases at J, with 4 bases between. CDR3 bases: TGTGCCAGCAGTTCCAGCTCCTACGAGCAGTACTTC. Translation gives CASSSSSYEQYF.

The V call is TRBV9, the J call TRBJ1-5; D is possibly TRBD1 (5 bases). V was pared by 6 bases and J by 3 bases, with 10 bases between. The CDR3 length is 13 residues. Looked up from germline, CDR1 is SGDLS and CDR2 is YYNGEE. The CDR3 sequence: CASNSGDNQPQHF. CDR3 in DNA: TGTGCCAGCAATTCGGGGGACAATCAGCCCCAGCATTTT.

V and J are TRBV30 and TRBJ2-1; 7 bases match TRBD2. The germline gives CDR1 GTSNPN, CDR2 SVGIG (reference sequence). This CDR3 region has 15 residues. Trimming at V came to 5 bases and at J to 6 bases, leaving 13 bases not matched to a gene. This chain's CDR3 is CAWLGLWEGGNEQFF. In DNA, the CDR3 is TGTGCCTGGTTAGGGTTGTGGGAGGGTGGCAATGAGCAGTTCTTC.

This sequence joins TRBV7-2 and TRBJ2-2; 9 bases match TRBD1. CDR1 SGHTA and CDR2 FQGNSA come from the germline V gene. The length of the CDR3 is 14 residues. J lost 6 bases, V lost 7 bases, and 6 bases had no gene match. The CDR3 nucleotides are TGTGCCAGCAACCGGGACAGGGTTTCCGGGGAGCTGTTTTTT. This codes for CASNRDRVSGELFF.

The V and J genes are TRBV4-1 and TRBJ2-7; tentative D call: TRBD2 (6 bases). V lost 3 bases and J 3 bases, leaving 9 bases between the germline ends. Germline V CDR1 and CDR2: MGHRA, YSYEKL. The CDR3 loop spans 13 amino acids. This chain's CDR3 is CASSHEAGYEQYF. The CDR3 nucleotides read TGCGCCAGCAGCCATGAAGCGGGCTACGAGCAGTACTTC.

J is TRBJ2-3 and V is TRBV9; 7 nucleotides match TRBD1. This CDR3 contains 15 residues. J lost 2 bases, V lost 3 bases, and 6 bases had no gene match. The germline gives CDR1 SGDLS, CDR2 YYNGEE. The CDR3: CASSERDRATDTQYF. The CDR3, as DNA: TGTGCCAGCAGCGAGAGGGACAGAGCCACAGATACGCAGTATTTT.

The chain couples TRBV10-3 to TRBJ2-3; 11 nucleotides align to TRBD2. The CDR3 is made up of 14 amino acids. Trimming removed 9 bases from V and 5 bases from J; junction bases left unmatched: 7. Germline values: CDR1 ENHRY, CDR2 SYGVKD. CDR3 loop: CAINSGRAGDTQYF. DNA of the CDR3: TGTGCCATAAATAGCGGGAGGGCTGGAGATACGCAGTATTTT.

The CDR3 here is CATSSSKVLAFF. The CDR3 coding sequence is TGTGCCACCAGCAGTAGTAAGGTTCTCGCTTTCTTT. The rearrangement links TRBV15 to TRBJ1-1; D gene ambiguous. Germline V gene data show CDR1 as LNHNV and CDR2 as YYDKDF (reference sequence). Trimming shortened V by 3 bases and J by 11 bases, and 13 bases separated the two germline ends. This CDR3 is 12 amino acids long.

This sequence joins TRBV28 and TRBJ2-1; TRBD1 aligns across 8 bases. The length of the CDR3 is 16 residues. V was pared by 5 bases and J by 8 bases, with 14 bases of the junction left unmatched. Looked up from germline, CDR1 is MDHEN and CDR2 is SYDVKM. CDR3 loop: CASSHRTGSSLHEQFF. DNA for the CDR3: TGTGCCAGCAGTCACCGGACAGGGAGTTCCCTTCATGAGCAGTTCTTC.

The rearrangement uses TRBV4-3 and TRBJ2-2; 8 nucleotides line up with TRBD1. With 3 bases clipped from V and 1 base from J, the junction kept 1 base outside the gene matches. The CDR3 consists of 15 residues. Germline V gene lookup returns CDR1 LGHNA and CDR2 YSLEER. CDR3 in amino acids: CASSHGTGNTGELFF. CDR3 in DNA: TGCGCCAGCAGCCACGGGACAGGGAACACCGGGGAGCTGTTTTTT.

The chain has TRBV29-1 and TRBJ2-1; tentative D call: TRBD2 (6 bases). The germline V and J ends were trimmed by 3 bases and 8 bases, with 11 bases remaining between them. Per the germline V gene, CDR1 is SQVTM and CDR2 is ANQGSEA. The length of the CDR3 is 12 residues. The CDR3 sequence: CSVDGEVDEQFF. Here the CDR3 DNA reads TGCAGCGTTGACGGGGAGGTGGATGAGCAGTTCTTC.

The rearrangement uses TRBV7-3 and TRBJ1-1; the D is unclear. Germline V CDR1 and CDR2: SGHTA, FQGTGA. The V end was cut by 5 bases, the J end by 9 bases, with 16 bases between. The length of the CDR3 is 13 residues. CDR3 sequence: CASSLQSKTQAFF. CDR3 sequence (DNA): TGTGCCAGCAGCCTTCAGAGTAAGACTCAAGCTTTCTTT.

This chain joins TRBV7-9 and TRBJ2-1; 9 nucleotides match TRBD2. V gave up 1 base and J gave up 4 bases; unmatched junction bases: 11. The CDR3 covers 18 residues. Looked up from germline, CDR1 is SEHNR and CDR2 is FQNEAQ (reference sequence). CDR3: CASSLGLAVGPHYNEQFF. The DNA of the CDR3 is TGTGCCAGCAGCTTAGGACTAGCGGTAGGCCCCCATTACAATGAGCAGTTCTTC.

The chain joins TRBV7-6 to TRBJ2-7; 11 nucleotides align to TRBD2. The V gene's germline CDR1 is SGHVS and CDR2 FNYEAQ. The CDR3 is 14 residues long. Trimming took 5 bases from V and 7 from J; bases not matched to a gene: 7. The CDR3 is CASSQGLAAWEQYF. As DNA, the CDR3 is TGTGCCAGCAGCCAGGGACTAGCGGCCTGGGAGCAGTACTTC.

CDR3 amino acids: CSVEDQGDWYF. As DNA, the CDR3 is TGCAGCGTTGAAGACCAGGGAGACTGGTACTTC. The chain combines TRBV29-1 with TRBJ2-7; perhaps D is TRBD1 or TRBD2 (5 bases each). Trimming took 0 bases from V and 12 from J, leaving 12 bases between them. Germline V gene data show CDR1 as SQVTM and CDR2 as ANQGSEA. This CDR3 has 11 residues.

This chain links TRBV10-3 with TRBJ2-2; the match to TRBD2 covers 7 bases. The CDR3 consists of 11 residues. The junction had 2 bases not matched to a gene; V was cut back by 10 bases and J by 6 bases. Germline values: CDR1 ENHRY, CDR2 SYGVKD. DNA for the CDR3: TGTGCCACAGGACTAGCCGGGGAGCTGTTTTTT. Protein: CATGLAGELFF.